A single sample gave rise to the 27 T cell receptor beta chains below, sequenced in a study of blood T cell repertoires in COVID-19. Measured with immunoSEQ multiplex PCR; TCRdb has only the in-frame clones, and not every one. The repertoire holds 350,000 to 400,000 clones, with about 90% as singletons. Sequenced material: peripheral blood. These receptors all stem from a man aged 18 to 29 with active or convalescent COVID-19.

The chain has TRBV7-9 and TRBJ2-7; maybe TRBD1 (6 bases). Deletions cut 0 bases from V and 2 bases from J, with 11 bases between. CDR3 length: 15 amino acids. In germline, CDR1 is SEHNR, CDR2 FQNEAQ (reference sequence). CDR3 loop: CASSLARDKPYEQYF. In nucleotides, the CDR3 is TGTGCCAGCAGCTTAGCTCGGGACAAGCCCTACGAGCAGTACTTC.

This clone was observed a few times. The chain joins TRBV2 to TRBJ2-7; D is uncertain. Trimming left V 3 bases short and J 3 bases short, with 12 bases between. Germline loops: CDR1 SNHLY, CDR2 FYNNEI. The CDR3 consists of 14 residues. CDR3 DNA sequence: TGTGCCAGCAGTGACAGTTTTCCTTTCTACGAGCAGTACTTC. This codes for CASSDSFPFYEQYF. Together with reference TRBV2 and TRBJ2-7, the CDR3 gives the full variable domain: EPEVTQTPSHQVTQMGQEVILRCVPISNHLYFYWYRQILGQKVEFLVSFYNNEISEKSEIFDDQFSVERPDGSNFTLKIRSTKLEDSAMYFCASSDSFPFYEQYFGPGTRLTVT.

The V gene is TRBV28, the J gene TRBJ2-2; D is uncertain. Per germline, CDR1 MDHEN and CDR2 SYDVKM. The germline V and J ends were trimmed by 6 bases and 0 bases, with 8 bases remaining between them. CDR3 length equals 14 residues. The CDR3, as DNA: TGTGCCAGCAGCTTAACAGCGAACACCGGGGAGCTGTTTTTT. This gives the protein CASSLTANTGELFF. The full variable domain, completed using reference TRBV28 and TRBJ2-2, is DVKVTQSSRYLVKRTGEKVFLECVQDMDHENMFWYRQDPGLGLRLIYFSYDVKMKEKGDIPEGYSVSREKKERFSLILESASTNQTSMYLCASSLTANTGELFFGEGSRLTVL.

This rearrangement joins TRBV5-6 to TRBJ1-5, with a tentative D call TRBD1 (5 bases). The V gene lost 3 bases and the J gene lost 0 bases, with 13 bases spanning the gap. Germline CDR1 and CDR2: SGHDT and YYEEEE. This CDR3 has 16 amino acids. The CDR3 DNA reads TGTGCCAGCAGCTACCGGGGGTGGGATAGCAATCAGCCCCAGCATTTT. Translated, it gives CASSYRGWDSNQPQHF.

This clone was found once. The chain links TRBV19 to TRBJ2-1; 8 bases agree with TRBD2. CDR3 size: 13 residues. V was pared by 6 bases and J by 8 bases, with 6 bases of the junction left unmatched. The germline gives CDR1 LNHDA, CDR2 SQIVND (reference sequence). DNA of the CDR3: TGTGCCAGTAGGGAAATAGCGGGATATGAGCAGTTCTTC. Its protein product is CASREIAGYEQFF.

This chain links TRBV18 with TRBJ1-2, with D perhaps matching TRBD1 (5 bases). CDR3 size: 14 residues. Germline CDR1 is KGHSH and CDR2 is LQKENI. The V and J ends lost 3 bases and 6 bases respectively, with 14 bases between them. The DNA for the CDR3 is TGTGCCAGCTCACCCCGTGCGGGGGAGGATGGCTACACCTTC. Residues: CASSPRAGEDGYTF.

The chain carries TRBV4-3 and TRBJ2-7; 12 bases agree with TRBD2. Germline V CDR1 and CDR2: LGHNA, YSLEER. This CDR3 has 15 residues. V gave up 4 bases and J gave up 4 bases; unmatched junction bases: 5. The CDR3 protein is CASSLRTSGNYEQYF. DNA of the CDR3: TGCGCCAGCAGCCTGAGGACTAGCGGGAATTACGAGCAGTACTTC.

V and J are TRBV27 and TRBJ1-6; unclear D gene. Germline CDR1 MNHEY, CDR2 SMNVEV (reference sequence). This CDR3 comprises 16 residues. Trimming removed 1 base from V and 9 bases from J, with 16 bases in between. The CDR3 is CASSLYQAGARSPLHF. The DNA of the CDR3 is TGTGCCAGCAGTTTATACCAGGCAGGCGCTCGTTCACCCCTCCACTTT.

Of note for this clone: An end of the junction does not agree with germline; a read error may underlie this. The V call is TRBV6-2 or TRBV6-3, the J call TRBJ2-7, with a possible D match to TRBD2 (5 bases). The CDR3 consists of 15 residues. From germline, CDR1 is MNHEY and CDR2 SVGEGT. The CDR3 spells CASSFGRGRTYEQYF. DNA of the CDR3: TGTGCCAGTAGTTTCGGACGGGGTCGCACCTACGAGCAGTACTTC.

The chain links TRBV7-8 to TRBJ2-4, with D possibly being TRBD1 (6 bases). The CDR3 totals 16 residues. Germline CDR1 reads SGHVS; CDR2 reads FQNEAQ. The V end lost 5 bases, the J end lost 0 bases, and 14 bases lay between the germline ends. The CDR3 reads CASSPGADTAKNIQYF. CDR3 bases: TGTGCCAGCAGCCCAGGGGCCGATACAGCCAAAAACATTCAGTACTTC.

The CDR3 here is CASRVRQGPVVYGYTF. The CDR3 coding sequence is TGTGCCAGCAGGGTCAGACAGGGGCCGGTGGTCTATGGCTACACCTTC. The V gene is TRBV2, the J gene TRBJ1-2, with 8 bases that match TRBD1. Germline CDR1 and CDR2: SNHLY and FYNNEI. The CDR3 sequence is 16 residues long. Unmatched junction bases numbered 13, after V lost 6 bases and J lost 4 bases.

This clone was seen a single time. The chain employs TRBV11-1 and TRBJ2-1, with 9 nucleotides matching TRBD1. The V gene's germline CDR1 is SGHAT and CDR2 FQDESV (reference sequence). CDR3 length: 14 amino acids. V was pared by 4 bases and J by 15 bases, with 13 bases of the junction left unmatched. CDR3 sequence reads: CASSSRIPGQGTFF. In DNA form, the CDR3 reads TGTGCCAGCAGCTCCAGAATTCCGGGACAGGGAACGTTCTTC.

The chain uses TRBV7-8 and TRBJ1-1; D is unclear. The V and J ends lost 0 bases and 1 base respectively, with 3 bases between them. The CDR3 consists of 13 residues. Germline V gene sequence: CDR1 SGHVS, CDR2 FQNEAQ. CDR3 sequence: CASSLAGNTEAFF. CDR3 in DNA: TGTGCCAGCAGCTTAGCCGGGAACACTGAAGCTTTCTTT.

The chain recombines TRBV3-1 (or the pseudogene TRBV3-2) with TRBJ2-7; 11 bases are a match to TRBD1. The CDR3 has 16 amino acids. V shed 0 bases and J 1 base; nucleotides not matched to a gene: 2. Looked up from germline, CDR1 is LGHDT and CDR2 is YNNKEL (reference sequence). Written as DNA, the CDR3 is TGTGCCAGCAGCCAAGATGGGACAGGGGGGTCCTACGAGCAGTACTTC. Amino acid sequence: CASSQDGTGGSYEQYF.

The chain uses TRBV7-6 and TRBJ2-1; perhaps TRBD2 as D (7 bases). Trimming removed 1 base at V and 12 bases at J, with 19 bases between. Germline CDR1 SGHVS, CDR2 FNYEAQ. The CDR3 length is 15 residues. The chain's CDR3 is CASSLGAGAHLTQFF. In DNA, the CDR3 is TGTGCCAGCAGCTTAGGCGCGGGGGCCCATTTAACGCAGTTCTTC.

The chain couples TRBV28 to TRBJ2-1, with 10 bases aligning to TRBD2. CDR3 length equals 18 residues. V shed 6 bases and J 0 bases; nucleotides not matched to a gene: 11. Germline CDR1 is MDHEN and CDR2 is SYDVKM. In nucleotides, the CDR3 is TGTGCCAGCAGCCCACTTGGGACTAGCGCTAGCTCCTACAATGAGCAGTTCTTC. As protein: CASSPLGTSASSYNEQFF.

CDR3 sequence reads: CASSLSGSGGSYEQYF. The CDR3 coding sequence is TGTGCCAGCAGTTTATCGGGTAGCGGGGGGTCCTACGAGCAGTACTTC. This chain uses TRBV27 with TRBJ2-7, with 10 bases that match TRBD2. The CDR3 consists of 16 residues. With 0 bases clipped from V and 1 base from J, the junction kept 3 bases outside the gene matches. Germline CDR1 is MNHEY and CDR2 is SMNVEV (reference sequence).

The CDR3 coding sequence is TGTGCCAGCAGTCAAACACTGAACACTGAAGCTTTCTTT. Its translation is CASSQTLNTEAFF. J is TRBJ1-1 and V is TRBV6-2 or TRBV6-3; D call uncertain. V lost 5 bases and J lost 0, with 7 bases in between. CDR3 length: 13 amino acids. Germline V gene lookup returns CDR1 MNHEY and CDR2 SVGEGT.

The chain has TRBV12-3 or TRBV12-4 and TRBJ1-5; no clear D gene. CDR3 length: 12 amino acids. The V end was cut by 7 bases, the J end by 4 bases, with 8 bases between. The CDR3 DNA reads TGTGCCAGCATGTCGAGAAATCAGCCCCAGCATTTT. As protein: CASMSRNQPQHF.

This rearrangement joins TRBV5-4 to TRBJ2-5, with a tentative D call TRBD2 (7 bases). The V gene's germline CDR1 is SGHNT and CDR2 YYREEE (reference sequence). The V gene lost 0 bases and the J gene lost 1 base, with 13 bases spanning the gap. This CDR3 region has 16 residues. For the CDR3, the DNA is TGTGCCAGCAGCTTGGCCGCGGGGGCTGGCCAAGAGACCCAGTACTTC. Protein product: CASSLAAGAGQETQYF.

The CDR3 coding sequence is TGTGCCAGCAGTCCGACTAGCGGGGCAAGCTCCTACAATGAGCAGTTCTTC. This encodes CASSPTSGASSYNEQFF. The rearrangement uses TRBV7-3 and TRBJ2-1, with TRBD2 matching over 11 bases. From germline, CDR1 is SGHTA and CDR2 FQGTGA. CDR3 length: 17 residues. V shed 6 bases, J shed 0 bases, and the junction held 7 bases outside the gene matches.

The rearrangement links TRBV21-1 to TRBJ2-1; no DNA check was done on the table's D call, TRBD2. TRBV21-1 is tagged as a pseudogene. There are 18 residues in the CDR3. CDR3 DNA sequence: TGTGCCAGCAGCAAAGTTTCCCGGGGTCCTGGGACTACATATGAGCAGTTCTTC. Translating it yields CASSKVSRGPGTTYEQFF.

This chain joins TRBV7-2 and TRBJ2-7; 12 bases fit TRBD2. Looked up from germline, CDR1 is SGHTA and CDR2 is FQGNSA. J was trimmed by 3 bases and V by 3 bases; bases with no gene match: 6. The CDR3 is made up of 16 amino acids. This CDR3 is CASSFALGLAGYEQYF. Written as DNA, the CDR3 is TGTGCCAGCAGCTTCGCCCTGGGACTAGCGGGCTACGAGCAGTACTTC.

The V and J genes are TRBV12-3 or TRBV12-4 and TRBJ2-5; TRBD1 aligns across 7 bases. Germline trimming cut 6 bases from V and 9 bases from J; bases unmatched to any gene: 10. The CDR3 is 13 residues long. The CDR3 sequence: CASRRQGIYPQYF. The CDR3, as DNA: TGTGCCAGCAGGAGACAGGGAATTTATCCCCAGTACTTC.

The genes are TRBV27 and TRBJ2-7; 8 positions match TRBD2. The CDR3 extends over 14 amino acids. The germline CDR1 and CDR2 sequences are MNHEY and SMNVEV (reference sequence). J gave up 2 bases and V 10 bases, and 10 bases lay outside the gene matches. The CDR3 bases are TGTGCCACCCAAGAAGCGGGAGATGCCTACGAGCAGTACTTC. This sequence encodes CATQEAGDAYEQYF.

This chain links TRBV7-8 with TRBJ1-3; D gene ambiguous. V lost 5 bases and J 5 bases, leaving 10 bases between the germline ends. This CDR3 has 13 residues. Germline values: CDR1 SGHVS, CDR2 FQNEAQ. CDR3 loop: CASSPGPRNTIYF. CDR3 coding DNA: TGTGCCAGCAGCCCGGGTCCTCGAAACACCATATATTTT.

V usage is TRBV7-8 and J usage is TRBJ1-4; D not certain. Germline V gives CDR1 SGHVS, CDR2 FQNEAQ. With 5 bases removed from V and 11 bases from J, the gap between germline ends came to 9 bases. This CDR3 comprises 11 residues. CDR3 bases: TGTGCCAGCAGCCACTCATATAAACTGTTTTTT. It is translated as CASSHSYKLFF.